The rows below give T cell receptor beta chains drawn from one sample of a study of shared clonotypes between healthy human individuals. Here immunoSEQ multiplex PCR was the method, and the copy in TCRdb shows in-frame clones only, minus some. Among some 2.1 million clones listed, about 95% were seen once. Sequenced input: naive CD8+ T cells sorted from blood. The receptors shown here come from a man aged 18 to 35 in good health. Both conserved end residues are part of each CDR3. D genes are given only for firm matches. Clone sizes are given selectively: once, few, many, or a class where the clone is expanded.

V gene	D gene	J gene	clone size	CDR3 protein	CDR3 DNA
TRBV5-6	NA	TRBJ2-7	NA	CASSPGELDYEQYF	TGTGCCAGCAGCCCCGGCGAGCTAGACTACGAGCAGTACTTC
TRBV4-3	NA	TRBJ2-2	once	CASSQGGPATGELFF	TGCGCCAGCAGCCAAGGTGGGCCAGCTACCGGGGAGCTGTTTTTT
TRBV27	NA	TRBJ2-2	NA	CASSLSRGVYEGRNTGELFF	TGTGCCAGCAGTTTATCTAGAGGGGTTTACGAGGGGAGGAACACCGGGGAGCTGTTTTTT
TRBV7-8	NA	TRBJ2-2	NA	CASVREGDTGELFF	TGTGCCAGCGTCAGAGAGGGGGACACCGGGGAGCTGTTTTTT
TRBV11-2	NA	TRBJ2-7	NA	CASSLGSQQYF	TGTGCCAGCAGCTTAGGTAGCCAGCAGTACTTC
TRBV4-1	TRBD1	TRBJ2-5	NA	CASSQDRGPETQYF	TGCGCCAGCAGCCAGGACAGGGGCCCGGAGACCCAGTACTTC
TRBV4-1	TRBD2	TRBJ2-7	NA	CASSPRGGKSGEQYF	TGCGCCAGCAGCCCCCGGGGGGGCAAGTCAGGAGAGCAGTACTTC
TRBV28	NA	TRBJ2-1	NA	CASSSYSSYNEQFF	TGTGCCAGCAGTTCCTACAGCTCCTACAATGAGCAGTTCTTC
TRBV19	TRBD1	TRBJ2-2	NA	CASTPTGINTGELFF	TGTGCCAGTACCCCGACAGGGATTAACACCGGGGAGCTGTTTTTT
TRBV7-2	TRBD2	TRBJ2-7	NA	CASSRGGSSYEQYF	TGTGCCAGCAGCCGCGGCGGGAGCTCCTACGAGCAGTACTTC
TRBV12-5	TRBD1	TRBJ1-1	NA	CASGWGQAPTEAFF	TGTGCTAGTGGATGGGGACAGGCCCCCACTGAAGCTTTCTTT
TRBV5-1	NA	TRBJ2-7	NA	CASSLAGNLAYEQYF	TGCGCCAGCTCTTTGGCGGGAAATCTGGCCTACGAGCAGTACTTC
TRBV5-8	NA	TRBJ1-2	NA	CASSLWSDLSNYGYTF	TGTGCCAGCAGCTTGTGGTCGGACTTGTCTAACTATGGCTACACCTTC
TRBV13	NA	TRBJ2-2	NA	CASSFDLATGELFF	TGTGCCAGCAGCTTCGACTTAGCCACCGGGGAGCTGTTTTTT
TRBV28	TRBD1	TRBJ2-2	few	CASSPGQVGTGELFF	TGTGCCAGCAGTCCCGGACAGGTGGGCACCGGGGAGCTGTTTTTT
TRBV28	TRBD1	TRBJ2-7	NA	CASSPVGQGVFEQYF	TGTGCCAGCAGCCCCGTGGGACAGGGAGTTTTCGAGCAGTACTTC
TRBV11-2	NA	TRBJ2-5	NA	CASSLVPYQETQYF	TGTGCCAGCAGCTTAGTCCCCTACCAAGAGACCCAGTACTTC
TRBV29-1	TRBD2	TRBJ2-7	NA	CSVRLAGGPEQYF	TGCAGCGTACGACTAGCGGGGGGGCCCGAGCAGTACTTC
TRBV13	TRBD2	TRBJ2-4	NA	CASSLGLAGNIQYF	TGTGCCAGCAGCTTAGGGCTAGCGGGAAACATTCAGTACTTC
TRBV9	NA	TRBJ2-1	NA	CASSVAGNSYNEQFF	TGTGCCAGCAGCGTAGCTGGGAACTCCTACAATGAGCAGTTCTTC